These 20 T cell receptor beta chains were all obtained from the same sample, sequenced in a study of radiation and T cells in renal cell carcinoma (dated by TCRdb to about 2020). Interpreted using the paper, the time point label stands for: tumor resected at nephrectomy. Read against the paper, the sample's treatment or condition label means: 15 Gy SBRT to primary tumor, nephrectomy 4 weeks later. Library generation was performed with the immunoSEQ multiplex PCR assay. The clones in this table, taken by TCRdb from immuneACCESS, are in-frame only. Not every clone is retained; where verified, under half of the shortfall comes from an unresolved V gene, and the cause of the rest is unknown. The sample yields about 13,000 clones; about 33% were counted once. Approximately 15% of the sample belongs to the ten largest clones. Source: tumor tissue, taken from a patient whose treatment included radiotherapy and nephrectomy. The source of these receptors is a man aged 55 to 70 with renal cell carcinoma.

This chain connects TRBV5-1 to TRBJ1-1; D possibly corresponds to TRBD1 (5 bases). CDR3 length equals 14 residues. CDR1 is SGHRS, CDR2 YFSETQ, per germline. Trimming stripped 3 bases from V and 2 bases from J, with 11 bases between. CDR3 sequence: CASSWDRSNTEAFF. In nucleotides, the CDR3 is TGCGCCAGCAGCTGGGACCGCTCTAACACTGAAGCTTTCTTT.

The J gene is TRBJ1-5, the V gene TRBV19; maybe TRBD1 (6 bases). Looked up from germline, CDR1 is LNHDA and CDR2 is SQIVND (reference sequence). The CDR3 sequence is 18 residues long. The V end was cut by 8 bases, the J end by 5 bases, with 28 bases between. The CDR3 DNA reads as TGTGCCAGTTCCGGGACACTTGTTGAGGGGGGGGTTTATCAGCCCCAGCATTTT. Amino acid sequence: CASSGTLVEGGVYQPQHF. Filled out from reference TRBV19 and TRBJ1-5, the complete variable domain reads DGGITQSPKYLFRKEGQNVTLSCEQNLNHDAMYWYRQDPGQGLRLIYYSQIVNDFQKGDIAEGYSVSREKKESFPLTVTSAQKNPTAFYLCASSGTLVEGGVYQPQHFGDGTRLSIL.

This clone is medium-sized (0.01 to 0.1%) in the sample. The rearrangement links TRBV5-1 to TRBJ2-3; D is undetermined. V was pared by 3 bases and J by 0 bases, with 5 bases between. The V gene's germline CDR1 is SGHRS and CDR2 YFSETQ. The CDR3 extends over 13 amino acids. For the CDR3, the DNA is TGCGCCAGCAGCTCCCCTAGCACAGATACGCAGTATTTT. This sequence encodes CASSSPSTDTQYF.

The V call is TRBV9, the J call TRBJ1-1, with 7 bases matching TRBD1. The CDR3 is 15 amino acids. CDR1 and CDR2 (germline): SGDLS, YYNGEE. Losses at the gene ends were 2 bases for V and 3 bases for J; bases not matched to a gene: 7. The CDR3 nucleotides read TGTGCCAGCAGCGTGGGGCCAGGGGGGGACACTGAAGCTTTCTTT. This gives the protein CASSVGPGGDTEAFF.

This sequence joins TRBV5-1 and TRBJ1-1; 8 nucleotides align to TRBD1. The CDR3 is 16 amino acids. The germline CDR1 and CDR2 sequences are SGHRS and YFSETQ. V dropped 2 bases and J dropped 0; count of bases not matched to a gene: 6. Here the CDR3 reads CASSFTGGTMNTEAFF. CDR3 DNA sequence: TGCGCCAGCAGCTTCACAGGGGGAACCATGAACACTGAAGCTTTCTTT.

The chain links TRBV5-1 to TRBJ1-2, with a tentative D call TRBD1 (5 bases). Germline lookup yields CDR1 SGHRS and CDR2 YFSETQ. Trimming took off 5 bases at V and 4 bases at J, with 12 bases between the two ends. The CDR3 length is 13 residues. DNA for the CDR3: TGCGCCAGCAGACCGACAGACCTCTATGGCTACACCTTC. Translating gives CASRPTDLYGYTF.

The chain combines TRBV14 with TRBJ1-2; D remains ambiguous. The CDR3 is 16 amino acids. Germline V gene lookup returns CDR1 SGHDN and CDR2 FVKESK. Trimming pared 0 bases from V and 8 bases from J, leaving 19 bases between. The CDR3 sequence: CASSQDLDAIAGGYTF. CDR3 sequence (DNA): TGTGCCAGCAGCCAAGATTTAGACGCCATAGCGGGAGGCTACACCTTC. Full variable domain (missing parts from reference TRBV14 and TRBJ1-2): EAGVTQFPSHSVIEKGQTVTLRCDPISGHDNLYWYRRVMGKEIKFLLHFVKESKQDESGMPNNRFLAERTGGTYSTLKVQPAELEDSGVYFCASSQDLDAIAGGYTFGSGTRLTVV.

This clone turned up a few times. The chain links TRBV11-2 to TRBJ2-2; 11 bases agree with TRBD2. From germline, CDR1 is SGHAT and CDR2 FQNNGV. The CDR3 is made up of 15 amino acids. Losses at the gene ends were 6 bases for V and 3 bases for J; bases not matched to a gene: 3. DNA for the CDR3: TGTGCCAGCAGACTAGCGGGGGCCGACACCGGGGAGCTGTTTTTT. It yields the protein CASRLAGADTGELFF.

The CDR3 protein is CASSQDWDRRPGANVLTF. DNA of the CDR3: TGCGCCAGCAGCCAAGATTGGGACAGGAGGCCTGGGGCCAACGTCCTGACTTTC. V usage is TRBV4-3 and J usage is TRBJ2-6, with 8 nucleotides matching TRBD1. Germline CDR1 and CDR2: LGHNA and YSLEER. The CDR3 loop spans 18 amino acids. Trimming took 0 bases from V and 2 from J; bases not matched to a gene: 6.

This clone was recorded once. The chain employs TRBV7-8 and TRBJ2-7; D is undetermined. V lost 3 bases, J lost 5 bases, and 11 bases lay in between. Germline CDR1 and CDR2: SGHVS and FQNEAQ. The CDR3 sequence is 13 residues long. Here the CDR3 reads CASSFQGYHEQYV. The CDR3 region has the DNA TGTGCCAGCAGCTTCCAAGGGTACCACGAGCAGTACGTC.

This clone was recorded at least ten times. The V gene is TRBV5-1, the J gene TRBJ2-6, with D uncertain. This CDR3 has 14 residues. V was pared by 5 bases and J by 4 bases, with 10 bases between. Germline V gene sequence: CDR1 SGHRS, CDR2 YFSETQ. CDR3 nucleotide sequence: TGCGCCAGCAGAGGAGCGTTGGGGGCCAACGTCCTGACTTTC. Translating gives CASRGALGANVLTF.

The V call is TRBV5-6, the J call TRBJ2-1; D ambiguous. V lost 3 bases and J lost 0, with 16 bases in between. Germline loops: CDR1 SGHDT, CDR2 YYEEEE. This CDR3 region has 17 residues. CDR3 region: CASSYGVGVVSYNEQFF. CDR3 nucleotide sequence: TGTGCCAGCAGCTATGGCGTTGGCGTGGTCTCCTACAATGAGCAGTTCTTC.

This sequence joins TRBV5-1 and TRBJ2-3; D not certain. The CDR3 contains 15 residues. V was shortened by 2 bases and J by 1 base, with 11 bases between the two germline ends. Germline V gene sequence: CDR1 SGHRS, CDR2 YFSETQ. The CDR3 region is CASSLVEIGTDTQYF. The CDR3 bases are TGCGCCAGCAGCTTAGTGGAGATAGGCACAGATACGCAGTATTTT.

The rearrangement joins TRBV5-1 to TRBJ2-3; TRBD2 is a possible D gene (5 bases). V lost 0 bases and J 2 bases, leaving 7 bases between the germline ends. CDR1 is SGHRS and CDR2 is YFSETQ in the germline V gene. This CDR3 spans 14 amino acids. The CDR3 bases are TGCGCCAGCAGCTTGGGAGGGTACACAGATACGCAGTATTTT. Its translation is CASSLGGYTDTQYF.

The V and J genes are TRBV9 and TRBJ1-3; TRBD1 might be the D (6 bases). Germline V CDR1 and CDR2: SGDLS, YYNGEE. This CDR3 contains 15 residues. The V gene lost 2 bases and the J gene lost 0 bases, with 9 bases spanning the gap. DNA for the CDR3: TGTGCCAGCAGCGTTGGACAGTCCTCTGGAAACACCATATATTTT. Amino acids: CASSVGQSSGNTIYF.

This clone was recorded a few times. This chain uses TRBV19 with TRBJ1-2, with TRBD1 matching over 8 bases. Germline values: CDR1 LNHDA, CDR2 SQIVND (reference sequence). The CDR3 consists of 14 residues. With 6 bases clipped from V and 3 bases from J, the junction kept 6 bases outside the gene matches. The CDR3 nucleotides read TGTGCCAGTAGCCTCCAGACAGGGGACTATGGCTACACCTTC. Translating gives CASSLQTGDYGYTF.

This chain joins TRBV5-1 and TRBJ2-2, with D tentatively TRBD1 (5 bases). Germline V lookup: CDR1 SGHRS, CDR2 YFSETQ. The CDR3 extends over 16 amino acids. Trimming removed 4 bases at V and 5 bases at J, with 18 bases between. The CDR3 sequence is CASSSLNTGATGELFF. The CDR3 DNA is TGCGCCAGCAGCAGCCTTAACACAGGAGCGACCGGGGAGCTGTTTTTT.

This clone was picked up one time. The rearrangement links TRBV6-5 to TRBJ2-3, with a possible D match to TRBD2 (7 bases). The CDR3 has 16 amino acids. The V end lost 0 bases, the J end lost 2 bases, and 12 bases lay between the germline ends. Germline V gene data show CDR1 as MNHEY and CDR2 as SVGAGI. The CDR3 region is CASSYSRGGATDTQYF. The CDR3 nucleotides are TGTGCCAGCAGTTACTCGAGGGGGGGGGCCACAGATACGCAGTATTTT.

The chain has TRBV4-1 and TRBJ2-5; 7 positions match TRBD2. The CDR3 is made up of 14 amino acids. Per germline, CDR1 MGHRA and CDR2 YSYEKL. V trimming: 0 bases; J trimming: 5 bases; junction bases outside the gene matches: 3. CDR3 amino acids: CASSQEGEGETQYF. CDR3 in DNA: TGCGCCAGCAGCCAAGAAGGGGAGGGGGAGACCCAGTACTTC.

A few counts support this clone. The V and J genes are TRBV4-3 and TRBJ1-3; no clear D. The CDR3 is made up of 16 amino acids. From germline, CDR1 is LGHNA and CDR2 YSLEER. V lost 1 base and J lost 0, with 10 bases in between. CDR3 sequence reads: CASSQGPGYSGNTIYF. CDR3 coding DNA: TGCGCCAGCAGCCAAGGACCCGGTTACTCTGGAAACACCATATATTTT.